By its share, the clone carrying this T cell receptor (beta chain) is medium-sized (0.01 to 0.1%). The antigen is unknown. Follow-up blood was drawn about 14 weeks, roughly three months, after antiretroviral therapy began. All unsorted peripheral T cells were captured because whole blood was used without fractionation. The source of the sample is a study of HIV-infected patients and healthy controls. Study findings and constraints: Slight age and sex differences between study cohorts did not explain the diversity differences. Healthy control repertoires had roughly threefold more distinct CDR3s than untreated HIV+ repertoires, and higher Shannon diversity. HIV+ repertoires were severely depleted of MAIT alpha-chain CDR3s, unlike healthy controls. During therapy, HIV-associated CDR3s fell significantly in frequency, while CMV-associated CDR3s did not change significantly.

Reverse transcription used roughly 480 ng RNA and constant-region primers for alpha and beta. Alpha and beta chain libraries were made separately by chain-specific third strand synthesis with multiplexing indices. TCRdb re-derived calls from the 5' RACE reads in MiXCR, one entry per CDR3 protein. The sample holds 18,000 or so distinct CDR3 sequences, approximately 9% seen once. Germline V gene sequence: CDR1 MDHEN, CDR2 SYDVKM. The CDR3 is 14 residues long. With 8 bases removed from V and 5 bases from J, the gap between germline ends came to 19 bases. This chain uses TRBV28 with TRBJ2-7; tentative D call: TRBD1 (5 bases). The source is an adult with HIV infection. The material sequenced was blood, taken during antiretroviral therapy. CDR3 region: CASGIKNQGDEQYF. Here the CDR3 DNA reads TGTGCCAGCGGAATTAAAAACCAGGGTGACGAGCAGTACTTC.